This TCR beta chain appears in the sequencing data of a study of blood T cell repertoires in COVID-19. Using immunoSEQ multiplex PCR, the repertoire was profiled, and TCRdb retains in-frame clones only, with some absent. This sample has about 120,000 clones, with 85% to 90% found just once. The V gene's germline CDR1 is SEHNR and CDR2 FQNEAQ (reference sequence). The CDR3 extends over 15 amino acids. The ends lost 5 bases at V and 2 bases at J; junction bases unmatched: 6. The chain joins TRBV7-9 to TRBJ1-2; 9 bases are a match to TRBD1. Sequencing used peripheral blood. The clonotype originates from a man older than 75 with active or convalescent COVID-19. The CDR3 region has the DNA TGTGCCAGCAGCCCCGGGACAGGGAGAAACTATGGCTACACCTTC. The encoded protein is CASSPGTGRNYGYTF.